The 24 T cell receptor beta chains given below trace back to one sample, sequenced in a study of vaccination and CD4 T cells after COVID-19. These receptors' antigens are unknown. The treatment denotes: roughly nine-day PBMC culture with coronavirus spike peptide pools or control peptides (ViraFEST assay). Cultured CD4+ T cell DNA was sequenced using the Oncomine TCR Beta short-read assay. TCRdb reprocessed the PCR reads via MiXCR and lists one record per CDR3 protein. The sample gives more than 10,000 distinct CDR3 sequences, around a third of which show up once; approximately 13% is in the top ten. The sample in question was CD4+ T cells from blood, cultured in vitro, obtained after SARS-CoV-2 vaccination. These TCRs come from a human donor who had recovered from COVID-19.

The rearrangement links TRBV19 to TRBJ2-1; TRBD2 agrees at 13 bases. The V segment lost 4 bases and the J segment 4 bases; nucleotides outside the gene matches: 7. Germline V CDR1 and CDR2: LNHDA, SQIVND (reference sequence). This CDR3 is built from 17 residues. CDR3 sequence (DNA): TGTGCCAGTAGTACTTCGACTAGCGGGAGGATATACAATGAGCAGTTCTTC. Protein product: CASSTSTSGRIYNEQFF.

The chain combines TRBV7-9 with TRBJ2-3, with 10 nucleotides matching TRBD1. The CDR3 is 14 amino acids. Losses at the gene ends were 6 bases for V and 7 bases for J; bases not matched to a gene: 7. Germline CDR1 is SEHNR and CDR2 is FQNEAQ (reference sequence). The CDR3 loop is CASRSGQGTNTQYF. CDR3 coding DNA: TGTGCCAGCAGGTCGGGACAGGGGACGAATACGCAGTATTTT.

V is TRBV21-1 and J is TRBJ1-1; whether TRBD1, the table's D call, matches the DNA was not checked. TRBV21-1 is termed a pseudogene. This CDR3 comprises 16 residues. The CDR3 loop is CARSKAHGGANTEAFF. In DNA form, the CDR3 reads TGTGCCCGCAGCAAAGCGCACGGGGGGGCGAACACTGAAGCTTTCTTT.

The chain carries TRBV28 and TRBJ2-1, with TRBD1 matching over 9 bases. The ends lost 8 bases at V and 8 bases at J; junction bases unmatched: 7. The length of the CDR3 is 13 residues. The germline gives CDR1 MDHEN, CDR2 SYDVKM. The CDR3 spells CASLGQGLYEQFF. For the CDR3, the DNA is TGTGCCAGCTTGGGACAGGGTCTATATGAGCAGTTCTTC.

This clonotype showed up just a few times. The chain carries TRBV7-9 and TRBJ2-3, with a weak D call TRBD1 (6 bases). CDR3 length: 12 amino acids. CDR1 and CDR2 (germline): SEHNR, FQNEAQ (reference sequence). The V end lost 6 bases, the J end lost 3 bases, and 7 bases lay between the germline ends. For the CDR3, the DNA is TGTGCCAGCAGTCAGGGGACAGATACGCAGTATTTT. The encoded protein is CASSQGTDTQYF.

The chain combines TRBV10-3 with TRBJ2-7; TRBD2 agrees at 8 bases. V lost 5 bases to trimming and J lost 4 bases; unmatched junction nucleotides: 10. This CDR3 region has 15 residues. Germline V CDR1 and CDR2: ENHRY, SYGVKD. Here the CDR3 reads CAISTTSGRMYEQYF. CDR3 DNA sequence: TGTGCCATCAGTACCACCAGCGGGAGAATGTACGAGCAGTACTTC.

This clonotype has only a few counts. The chain employs TRBV7-2 and TRBJ2-3; TRBD1 might be the D (5 bases). This CDR3 contains 13 residues. Looked up from germline, CDR1 is SGHTA and CDR2 is FQGNSA. CDR3: CAIQGGNTDTQYF. Written as DNA, the CDR3 is TGTGCAATCCAGGGCGGTAACACAGATACGCAGTATTTT.

This clonotype showed up just once. V is TRBV18 and J is TRBJ1-5, with D uncertain. Per the germline V gene, CDR1 is KGHSH and CDR2 is LQKENI. Trimming left V 1 base short and J 12 bases short, with 13 bases between. This CDR3 spans 13 amino acids. CDR3 nucleotides: TGTGCCAGCTCACCACGAGAGGCCTCGGGCCAGCATTTT. This sequence encodes CASSPREASGQHF.

This chain links TRBV15 with TRBJ1-4; D is unclear. Germline assignment: CDR1 LNHNV and CDR2 YYDKDF (reference sequence). The CDR3 length is 14 residues. Trimming shortened V by 0 bases and J by 7 bases, and 9 bases separated the two germline ends. CDR3 in amino acids: CATSRDRTGEKLFF. The CDR3 nucleotides are TGTGCCACCAGCAGAGATAGAACGGGTGAAAAACTGTTTTTT. Using reference TRBV15 and TRBJ1-4 for the parts outside the CDR3, the full variable domain is DAMVIQNPRYQVTQFGKPVTLSCSQTLNHNVMYWYQQKSSQAPKLLFHYYDKDFNNEADTPDNFQSRRPNTSFCFLDIRSPGLGDTAMYLCATSRDRTGEKLFFGSGTQLSVL.

The chain joins TRBV28 to TRBJ1-1, with D uncertain. Germline V CDR1 and CDR2: MDHEN, SYDVKM. The CDR3 is 12 amino acids. Trimming pared 2 bases from V and 3 bases from J, leaving 4 bases between. In nucleotides, the CDR3 is TGTGCCAGCAGTTTAATGTACACTGAAGCTTTCTTT. Its translation is CASSLMYTEAFF.

The chain uses TRBV28 and TRBJ2-7; 8 bases are shared with TRBD1. V lost 5 bases to trimming and J lost 4 bases; unmatched junction nucleotides: 4. In germline, CDR1 is MDHEN, CDR2 SYDVKM. This CDR3 comprises 13 residues. CDR3 sequence reads: CASSPGGPYEQYF. The CDR3 region has the DNA TGTGCCAGCAGTCCAGGGGGCCCGTACGAGCAGTACTTC.

Here the CDR3 reads CAWSAPPHSYNEQFF. The CDR3, as DNA: TGTGCCTGGAGTGCCCCGCCTCACTCCTACAATGAGCAGTTCTTC. The rearrangement links TRBV30 to TRBJ2-1; D is ambiguous. V shed 1 base and J shed 0 bases, with 10 bases lying between them. The CDR3 has 15 amino acids. Germline values: CDR1 GTSNPN, CDR2 SVGIG (reference sequence).

The chain carries TRBV6-5 and TRBJ2-1, with 9 bases aligning to TRBD1. CDR3 length: 14 residues. Trimming took 4 bases from V and 7 from J; bases not matched to a gene: 5. Looked up from germline, CDR1 is MNHEY and CDR2 is SVGAGI. CDR3 amino acids: CASSFETGGNEQFF. The CDR3 coding sequence is TGTGCCAGCAGTTTTGAGACAGGGGGTAATGAGCAGTTCTTC.

The rearrangement uses TRBV4-2 and TRBJ2-1, with 7 bases matching TRBD2. CDR3 length: 15 amino acids. CDR1 is LGHNA and CDR2 is YNFKEQ in the germline V gene. J gave up 5 bases and V 1 base, and 5 bases lay outside the gene matches. This chain's CDR3 is CASSQGASGNNEQFF. CDR3 nucleotides: TGTGCCAGCAGCCAAGGCGCTAGCGGAAACAATGAGCAGTTCTTC.

Only a few counts were recorded for this clonotype. The genes are TRBV20-1 and TRBJ2-5, with 8 positions matching TRBD2. This CDR3 contains 14 residues. CDR1 is DFQATT, CDR2 SNEGSKA, per germline (reference sequence). V lost 1 base to trimming and J lost 7 bases; unmatched junction nucleotides: 8. CDR3 DNA: TGCAGTGCTAGAGTGGGAGCGGGGGTGGGGACCCAGTACTTC. This encodes CSARVGAGVGTQYF.

The chain recombines TRBV7-3 with TRBJ2-2; TRBD1 might be the D (5 bases). Germline V gene data show CDR1 as SGHTA and CDR2 as FQGTGA. The CDR3 is 16 residues long. The V end lost 0 bases, the J end lost 6 bases, and 14 bases lay between the germline ends. The CDR3 DNA sequence: TGTGCCAGCAGCTTAACATCAGGGATCCGGTCCGGGGAGCTGTTTTTT. Its protein is CASSLTSGIRSGELFF.

This clonotype was recorded once. V gene TRBV6-5 combines with J gene TRBJ1-4; TRBD1 might be the D (5 bases). This CDR3 region has 14 residues. The V gene lost 2 bases and the J gene lost 5 bases, with 9 bases spanning the gap. Germline V gene sequence: CDR1 MNHEY, CDR2 SVGAGI. In DNA form, the CDR3 reads TGTGCCAGCAGTTACAGGACACGCAATGAAAAACTGTTTTTT. Residues: CASSYRTRNEKLFF.

The chain carries TRBV20-1 and TRBJ1-2; the D gene is possibly TRBD1 (5 bases). Trimming shortened V by 5 bases and J by 8 bases, and 18 bases separated the two germline ends. The germline gives CDR1 DFQATT, CDR2 SNEGSKA (reference sequence). This CDR3 is 13 amino acids long. CDR3 in amino acids: CSASVRVGQGYTF. Written as DNA, the CDR3 is TGCAGTGCTTCCGTCAGGGTAGGGCAGGGCTACACCTTC.

The sample holds a few counts of this clonotype. The chain uses TRBV2 and TRBJ1-6, with a possible D match to TRBD1 (5 bases). The CDR3 runs 15 residues. The V and J ends lost 4 bases and 7 bases respectively, with 14 bases between them. The germline CDR1 and CDR2 sequences are SNHLY and FYNNEI. This CDR3 is CASSAPRGNNSPLHF. The CDR3 DNA is TGTGCCAGCAGTGCTCCGCGGGGCAACAATTCACCCCTCCACTTT.

J is TRBJ2-2 and V is TRBV28; unclear D gene. The CDR3 is made up of 14 amino acids. Trimming took 6 bases from V and 2 from J, leaving 10 bases between them. Germline CDR1 MDHEN, CDR2 SYDVKM. The CDR3 spells CASRLRRNTGELFF. DNA for the CDR3: TGTGCCAGCAGACTCAGAAGAAACACCGGGGAGCTGTTTTTT.

This clonotype is large (0.1 to 1%) by share. The J gene is TRBJ1-5, the V gene TRBV19, with 8 bases aligning to TRBD1. Germline values: CDR1 LNHDA, CDR2 SQIVND (reference sequence). This CDR3 has 17 amino acids. Germline trimming cut 8 bases from V and 5 bases from J; bases unmatched to any gene: 17. The CDR3 sequence is CASYGGLAGGLYQPQHF. In DNA, the CDR3 is TGTGCCAGTTACGGTGGGTTGGCAGGGGGCCTCTATCAGCCCCAGCATTTT.

The gene calls are TRBV19 and TRBJ2-7, with a tentative D call TRBD1 (6 bases). The CDR3 spans 16 residues. V gave up 5 bases and J gave up 3 bases, with 20 bases separating them. Germline V gives CDR1 LNHDA, CDR2 SQIVND (reference sequence). The CDR3 DNA reads as TGTGCCAGTAGTCCTGGCCTCTCGGGACACAACTACGAGCAGTACTTC. Translation gives CASSPGLSGHNYEQYF.

This clonotype was picked up a small number of times. This sequence joins TRBV20-1 and TRBJ2-7; D is possibly TRBD2 (6 bases). V gave up 1 base and J gave up 3 bases, with 22 bases separating them. The length of the CDR3 is 17 residues. Germline V lookup: CDR1 DFQATT, CDR2 SNEGSKA (reference sequence). The CDR3 loop is CSARGFAGREVGYEQYF. As DNA, the CDR3 is TGCAGTGCTAGAGGGTTCGCGGGAAGGGAGGTGGGCTACGAGCAGTACTTC.

By frequency in the sample, this clonotype is medium-sized. The V gene is TRBV7-2, the J gene TRBJ1-5; D unclear. The ends were cut back, 5 bases at V and 0 bases at J, with 11 bases in the middle. Germline lookup yields CDR1 SGHTA and CDR2 FQGNSA. The CDR3 consists of 15 residues. Written as DNA, the CDR3 is TGTGCCAGCAGCCTCACACCGAATAGCAATCAGCCCCAGCATTTT. It specifies CASSLTPNSNQPQHF.